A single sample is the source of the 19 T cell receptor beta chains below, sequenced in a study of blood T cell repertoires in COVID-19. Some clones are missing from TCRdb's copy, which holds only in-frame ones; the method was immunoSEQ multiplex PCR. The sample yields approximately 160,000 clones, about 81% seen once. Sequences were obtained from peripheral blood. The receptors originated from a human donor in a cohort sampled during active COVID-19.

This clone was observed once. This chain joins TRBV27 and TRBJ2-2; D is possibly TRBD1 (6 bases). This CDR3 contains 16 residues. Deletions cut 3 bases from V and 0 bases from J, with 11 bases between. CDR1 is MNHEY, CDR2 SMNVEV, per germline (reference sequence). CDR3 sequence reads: CASSFQGSTNTGELFF. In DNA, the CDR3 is TGTGCCAGCAGTTTTCAGGGGAGTACGAACACCGGGGAGCTGTTTTTT.

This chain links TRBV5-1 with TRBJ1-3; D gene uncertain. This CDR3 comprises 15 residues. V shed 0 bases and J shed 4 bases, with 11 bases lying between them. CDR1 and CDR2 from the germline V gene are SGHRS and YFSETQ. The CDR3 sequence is CASSLVGGEGNTIYF. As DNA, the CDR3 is TGCGCCAGCAGCTTGGTGGGTGGAGAAGGAAACACCATATATTTT.

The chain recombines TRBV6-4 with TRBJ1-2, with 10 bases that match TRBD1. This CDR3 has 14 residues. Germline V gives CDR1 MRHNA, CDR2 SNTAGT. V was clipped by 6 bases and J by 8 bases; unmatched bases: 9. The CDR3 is CASSPGQGVWGYTF. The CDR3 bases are TGTGCCAGCAGCCCCGGACAGGGGGTATGGGGCTACACCTTC.

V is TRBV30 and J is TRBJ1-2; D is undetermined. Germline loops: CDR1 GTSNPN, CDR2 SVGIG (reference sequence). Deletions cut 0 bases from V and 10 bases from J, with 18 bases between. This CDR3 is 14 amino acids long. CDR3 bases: TGTGCCTGGAGTGTCCCCCACCTCAAGCAGGACTACACCTTC. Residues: CAWSVPHLKQDYTF.

As DNA, the CDR3 is TGTGCCAGCAGCTTAGGGCGGGCCTACGAGCAGTACTTC. This sequence encodes CASSLGRAYEQYF. The gene calls are TRBV7-8 and TRBJ2-7; TRBD2 is a possible D gene (5 bases). CDR1 and CDR2 (germline): SGHVS, FQNEAQ. V dropped 1 base and J dropped 2 bases, with 6 bases sitting between them. The CDR3 has 13 residues.

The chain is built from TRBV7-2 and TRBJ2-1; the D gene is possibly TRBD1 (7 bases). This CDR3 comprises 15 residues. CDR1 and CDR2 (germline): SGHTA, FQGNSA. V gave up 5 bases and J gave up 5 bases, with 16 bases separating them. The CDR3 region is CASSPGGTANNEQFF. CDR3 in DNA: TGTGCCAGCAGCCCAGGGGGGACAGCGAACAATGAGCAGTTCTTC.

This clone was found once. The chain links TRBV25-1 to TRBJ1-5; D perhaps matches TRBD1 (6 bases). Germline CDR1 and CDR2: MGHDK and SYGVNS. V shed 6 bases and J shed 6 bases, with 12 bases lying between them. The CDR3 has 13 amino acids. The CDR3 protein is CASRVQGTQPQHF. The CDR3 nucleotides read TGTGCCAGCAGGGTACAGGGAACTCAGCCCCAGCATTTT.

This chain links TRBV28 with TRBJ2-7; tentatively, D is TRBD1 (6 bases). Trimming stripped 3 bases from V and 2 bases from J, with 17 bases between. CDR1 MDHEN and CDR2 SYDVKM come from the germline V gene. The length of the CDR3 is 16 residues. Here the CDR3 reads CASSLTGELTTYEQYF. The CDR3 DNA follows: TGTGCCAGCAGTTTGACAGGTGAGCTAACCACCTACGAGCAGTACTTC.

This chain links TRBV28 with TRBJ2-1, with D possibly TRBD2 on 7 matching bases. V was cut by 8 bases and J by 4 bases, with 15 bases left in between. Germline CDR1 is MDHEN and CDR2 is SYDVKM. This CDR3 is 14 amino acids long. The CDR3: CASEKGGAYNEQFF. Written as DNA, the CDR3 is TGTGCCAGCGAGAAGGGGGGGGCTTACAATGAGCAGTTCTTC.

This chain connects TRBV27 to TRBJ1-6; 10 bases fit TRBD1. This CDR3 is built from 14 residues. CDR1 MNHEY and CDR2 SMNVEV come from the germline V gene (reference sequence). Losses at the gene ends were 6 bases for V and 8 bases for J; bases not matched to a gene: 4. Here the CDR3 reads CASRDRGGHSPLHF. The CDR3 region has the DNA TGTGCCAGCAGGGACAGGGGGGGACATTCACCCCTCCACTTT.

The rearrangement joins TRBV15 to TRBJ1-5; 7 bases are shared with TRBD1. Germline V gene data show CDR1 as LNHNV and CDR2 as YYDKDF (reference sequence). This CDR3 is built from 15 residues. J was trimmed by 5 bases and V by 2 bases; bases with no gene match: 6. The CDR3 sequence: CATSRIRQGDQPQHF. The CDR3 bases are TGTGCCACCAGCAGAATAAGACAGGGCGATCAGCCCCAGCATTTT.

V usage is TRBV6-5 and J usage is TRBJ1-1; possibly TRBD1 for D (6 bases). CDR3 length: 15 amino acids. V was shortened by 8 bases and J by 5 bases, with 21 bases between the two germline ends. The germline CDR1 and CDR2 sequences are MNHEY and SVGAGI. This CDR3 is CASWSRQARRTEAFF. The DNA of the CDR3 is TGTGCCAGCTGGTCCCGACAGGCACGTAGGACTGAAGCTTTCTTT.

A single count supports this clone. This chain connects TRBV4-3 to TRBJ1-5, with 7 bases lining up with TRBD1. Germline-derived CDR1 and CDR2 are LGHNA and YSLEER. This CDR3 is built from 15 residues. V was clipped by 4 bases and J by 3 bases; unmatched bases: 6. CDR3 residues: CASSRDRVSNQPQHF. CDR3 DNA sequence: TGCGCCAGCAGCCGAGACAGGGTCTCCAATCAGCCCCAGCATTTT.

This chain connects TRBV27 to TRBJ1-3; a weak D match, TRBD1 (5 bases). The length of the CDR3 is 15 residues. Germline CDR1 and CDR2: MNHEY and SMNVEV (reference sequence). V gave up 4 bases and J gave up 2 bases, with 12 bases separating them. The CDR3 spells CASSSRVTAGNTIYF. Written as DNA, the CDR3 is TGTGCCAGCAGTTCCAGGGTTACTGCTGGAAACACCATATATTTT.

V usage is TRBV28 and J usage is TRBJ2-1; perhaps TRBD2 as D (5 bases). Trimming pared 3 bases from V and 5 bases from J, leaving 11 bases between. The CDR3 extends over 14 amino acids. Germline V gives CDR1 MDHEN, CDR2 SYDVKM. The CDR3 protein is CASSFTQLDNEQFF. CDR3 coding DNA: TGTGCCAGCAGTTTTACTCAACTAGACAATGAGCAGTTCTTC.

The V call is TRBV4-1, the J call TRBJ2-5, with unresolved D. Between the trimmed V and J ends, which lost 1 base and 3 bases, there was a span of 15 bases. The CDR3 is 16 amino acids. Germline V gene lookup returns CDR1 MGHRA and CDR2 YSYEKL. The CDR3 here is CASSQGRSSLKETQYF. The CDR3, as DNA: TGCGCCAGCAGCCAAGGGCGGAGCTCATTGAAAGAGACCCAGTACTTC.

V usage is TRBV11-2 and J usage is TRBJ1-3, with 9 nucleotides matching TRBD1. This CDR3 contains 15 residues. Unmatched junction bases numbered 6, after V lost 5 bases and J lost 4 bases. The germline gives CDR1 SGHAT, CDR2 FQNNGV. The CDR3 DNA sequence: TGTGCCAGCAGCCCAGGGACAGGGAAAGGAAACACCATATATTTT. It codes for CASSPGTGKGNTIYF.

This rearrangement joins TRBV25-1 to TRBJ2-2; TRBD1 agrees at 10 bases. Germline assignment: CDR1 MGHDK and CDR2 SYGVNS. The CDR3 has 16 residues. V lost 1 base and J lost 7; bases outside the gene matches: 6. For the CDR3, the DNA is TGTGCCAGCAGTGAATCCGACAGGGGGCAGTTCGGGGAGCTGTTTTTT. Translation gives CASSESDRGQFGELFF.

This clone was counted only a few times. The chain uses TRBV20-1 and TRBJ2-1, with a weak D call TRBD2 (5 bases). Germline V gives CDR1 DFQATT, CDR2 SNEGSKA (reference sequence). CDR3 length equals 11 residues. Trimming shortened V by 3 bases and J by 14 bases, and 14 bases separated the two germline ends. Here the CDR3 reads CSASQVGREFF. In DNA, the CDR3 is TGCAGTGCTAGCCAGGTGGGGAGAGAGTTCTTC.